Below, 5 T cell receptor beta chains from the same sample are listed, as sequenced in a study of CD8+ T cells in alopecia areata. The authors extracted RNA and reverse transcribed it into cDNA as the sequencing template. Data came from immunoSEQ multiplex PCR; TCRdb stores just in-frame clones and leaves some out. This table holds 110,000 to 150,000 clones, roughly 58% found once. Sequencing was performed on CD8+ T cells sorted from blood. These receptors were taken from a human donor in good health.

Details on this clone: At the DNA level, this CDR3 is encoded by other sequences in the same sample as well. The rearrangement uses TRBV9 and TRBJ2-2; D unresolved. Germline V gene data show CDR1 as SGDLS and CDR2 as YYNGEE. This CDR3 region has 12 residues. V dropped 4 bases and J dropped 0 bases, with 1 base sitting between them. In nucleotides, the CDR3 is TGTGCCAGCAGCCCGAACACCGGGGAGCTGTTTTTT. It translates to CASSPNTGELFF.

This sequence joins TRBV7-9 and TRBJ2-2; perhaps D is TRBD1 or TRBD2 (6 bases each). The CDR3 spans 16 residues. Trimming took 2 bases from V and 3 from J, leaving 13 bases between them. The germline V gene encodes CDR1 SEHNR and CDR2 FQNEAQ (reference sequence). Written as DNA, the CDR3 is TGTGCCAGCAGCTTATTCAGGGGAGGATACACCGGGGAGCTGTTTTTT. Translating it yields CASSLFRGGYTGELFF.

Concerning this clone: This specimen includes other DNA sequences encoding the same CDR3. J is TRBJ2-1 and V is TRBV29-1, with no clear D. This CDR3 is 11 amino acids long. Germline CDR1 SQVTM, CDR2 ANQGSEA. The CDR3 reads CSVFLDNEQFF. The DNA for the CDR3 is TGCAGTGTTTTCTTAGACAATGAGCAGTTCTTC.

CDR3 nucleotide sequence: TGTGCCAGCAGCCAAGATCCTAGAGCCTACGAGCAGTACTTC. The encoded protein is CASSQDPRAYEQYF. The gene calls are TRBV4-2 and TRBJ2-7; D call uncertain. Trimming pared 0 bases from V and 2 bases from J, leaving 8 bases between. Germline loops: CDR1 LGHNA, CDR2 YNFKEQ. This CDR3 contains 14 residues.

This clone was recorded once. The J gene is TRBJ2-5, the V gene TRBV11-2, with D possibly matching TRBD2 (6 bases). V was cut by 5 bases and J by 2 bases, with 18 bases left in between. Germline V gene data show CDR1 as SGHAT and CDR2 as FQNNGV. The CDR3 sequence is 16 residues long. The CDR3 here is CASSDFLAAGQETQYF. The CDR3 nucleotides read TGTGCCAGCAGCGACTTTTTAGCGGCGGGACAAGAGACCCAGTACTTC.